This TCR beta chain was sequenced in a study of post-analysis software for immune sequencing data. Study-wide results and limits: Patients showed TRBV5-6, TRBV5-1 and TRBV20-1 among a few TRBV segments more frequent than in controls.

The CDR3 is made up of 15 amino acids. Germline V gene data show CDR1 as MDHEN and CDR2 as SYDVKM. V shed 2 bases and J 2 bases; nucleotides not matched to a gene: 3. The authors incorporated unique molecular identifiers into the TCR beta cDNA libraries. TCRdb used MiXCR to reprocess the PCR reads, holding one entry per CDR3 protein. The sample includes hundreds of thousands of distinct CDR3 sequences, about 32% of them seen just once. On this clonotype itself: What it binds is not known.

The sequenced material came from blood. The V and J genes are TRBV28 and TRBJ1-2; 9 positions match TRBD1. This TCR was sampled from a girl aged 10 to 17 with multiple sclerosis. The CDR3 region is CASSLGDRVNYGYTF. DNA for the CDR3: TGTGCCAGCAGTTTAGGGGACAGGGTCAACTATGGCTACACCTTC.